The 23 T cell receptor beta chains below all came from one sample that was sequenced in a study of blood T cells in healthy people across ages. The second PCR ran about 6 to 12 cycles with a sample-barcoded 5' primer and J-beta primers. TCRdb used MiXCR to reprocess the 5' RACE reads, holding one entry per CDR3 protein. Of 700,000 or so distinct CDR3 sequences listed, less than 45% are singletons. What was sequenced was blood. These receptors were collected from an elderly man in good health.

CDR3 sequence reads: CASSYGFIPLNEQYF. The CDR3 DNA sequence: TGTGCCAGCAGTTATGGCTTCATACCGTTGAACGAGCAGTACTTC. The chain couples TRBV6-2 or TRBV6-3 to TRBJ2-5; unclear D gene. The closer fit of TRBJ2-7 to the DNA end suggests the J call may be wrong. In germline, CDR1 is MNHEY, CDR2 SVGEGT. The CDR3 has 15 residues.

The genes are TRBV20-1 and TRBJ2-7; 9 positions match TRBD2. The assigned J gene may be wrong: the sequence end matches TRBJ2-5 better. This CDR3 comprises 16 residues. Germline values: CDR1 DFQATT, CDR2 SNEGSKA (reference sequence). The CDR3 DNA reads TGCAGTGCTAGAGATTCGGCTAGCGGGAATAGGAAGACCCAGTACTTC. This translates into CSARDSASGNRKTQYF.

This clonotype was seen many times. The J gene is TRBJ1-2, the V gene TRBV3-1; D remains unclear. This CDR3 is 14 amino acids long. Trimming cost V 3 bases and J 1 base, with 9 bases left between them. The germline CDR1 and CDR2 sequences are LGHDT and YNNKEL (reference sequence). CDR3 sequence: CASSHETNNYGYTF. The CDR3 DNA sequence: TGTGCCAGCAGCCACGAGACAAATAACTATGGCTACACCTTC.

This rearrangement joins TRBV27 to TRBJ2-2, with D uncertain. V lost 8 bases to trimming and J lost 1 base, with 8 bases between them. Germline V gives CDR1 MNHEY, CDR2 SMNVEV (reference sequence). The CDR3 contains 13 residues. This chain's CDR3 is CASGELNTGELFF. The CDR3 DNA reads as TGTGCCAGCGGGGAACTGAACACCGGGGAGCTGTTTTTT.

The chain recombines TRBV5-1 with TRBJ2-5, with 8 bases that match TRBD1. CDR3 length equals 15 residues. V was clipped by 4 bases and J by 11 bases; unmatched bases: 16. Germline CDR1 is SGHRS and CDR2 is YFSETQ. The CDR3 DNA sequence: TGCGCCAGCAGCAGTCCCGGGACAGGTTACAATGAGCAGTACTTC. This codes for CASSSPGTGYNEQYF.

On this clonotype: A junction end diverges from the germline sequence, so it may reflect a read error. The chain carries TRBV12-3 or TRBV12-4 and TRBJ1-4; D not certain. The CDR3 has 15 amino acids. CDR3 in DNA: TGTGCCTGCAGTTCACCGACCGGGATGGTTGAAAAACTGTTTTTT. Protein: CACSSPTGMVEKLFF.

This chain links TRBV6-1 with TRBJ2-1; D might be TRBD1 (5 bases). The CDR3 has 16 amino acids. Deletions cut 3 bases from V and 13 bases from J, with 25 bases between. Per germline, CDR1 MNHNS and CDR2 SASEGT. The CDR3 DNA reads TGTGCCAGCAGTGACAGGGCTGTAGCCCCAAGAGAGACCCAGTTCTTC. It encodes CASSDRAVAPRETQFF.

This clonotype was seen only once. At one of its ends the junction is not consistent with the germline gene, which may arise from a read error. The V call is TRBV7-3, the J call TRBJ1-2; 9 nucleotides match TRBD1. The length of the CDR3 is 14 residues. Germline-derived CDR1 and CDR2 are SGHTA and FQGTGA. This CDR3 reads CAGSVDRGGYGYTF. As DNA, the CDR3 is TGTGCCGGCAGCGTGGACAGGGGTGGATATGGCTACACCTTC.

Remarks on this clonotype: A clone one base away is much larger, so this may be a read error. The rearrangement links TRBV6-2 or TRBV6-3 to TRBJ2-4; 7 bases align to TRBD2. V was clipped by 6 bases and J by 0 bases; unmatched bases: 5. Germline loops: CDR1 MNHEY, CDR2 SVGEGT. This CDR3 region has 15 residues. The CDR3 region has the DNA TGTGCCAGCAGCCTTGTAGCGGGAGCCAAAAACATTCAGTACTTC. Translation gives CASSLVAGAKNIQYF.

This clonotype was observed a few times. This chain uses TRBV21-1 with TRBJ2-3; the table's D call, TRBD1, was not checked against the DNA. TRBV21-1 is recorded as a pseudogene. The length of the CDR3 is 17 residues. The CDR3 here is CASSNPEGQGGGDTQYF. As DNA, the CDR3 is TGTGCCAGCAGCAACCCTGAAGGACAGGGCGGGGGAGATACGCAGTATTTT.

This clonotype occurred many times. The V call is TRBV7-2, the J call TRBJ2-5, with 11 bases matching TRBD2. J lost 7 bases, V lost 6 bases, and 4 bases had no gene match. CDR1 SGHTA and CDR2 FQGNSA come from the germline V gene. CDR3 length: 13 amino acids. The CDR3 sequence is CASRDLAGGTQYF. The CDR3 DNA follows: TGTGCCAGCAGGGATCTAGCGGGGGGGACCCAGTACTTC.

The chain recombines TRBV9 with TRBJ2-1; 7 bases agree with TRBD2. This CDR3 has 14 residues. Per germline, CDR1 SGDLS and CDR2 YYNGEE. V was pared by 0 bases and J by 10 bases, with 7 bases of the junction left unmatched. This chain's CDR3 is CASSVVLGEGEQFF. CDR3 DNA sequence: TGTGCCAGCAGCGTAGTATTAGGGGAGGGGGAGCAGTTCTTC.

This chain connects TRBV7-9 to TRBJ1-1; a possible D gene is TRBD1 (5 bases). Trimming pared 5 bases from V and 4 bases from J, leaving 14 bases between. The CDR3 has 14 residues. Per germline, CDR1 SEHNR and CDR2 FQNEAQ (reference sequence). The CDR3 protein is CASSRQGFGTEAFF. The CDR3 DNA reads TGTGCCAGCAGCCGCCAGGGTTTCGGCACTGAAGCTTTCTTT.

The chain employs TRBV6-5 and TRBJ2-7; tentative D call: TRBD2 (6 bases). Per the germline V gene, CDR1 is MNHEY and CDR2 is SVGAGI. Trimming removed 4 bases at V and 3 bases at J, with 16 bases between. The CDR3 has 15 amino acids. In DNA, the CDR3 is TGTGCCAGCAGTTCGTTAGTCGGGACTCACTACGAGCAGTACTTC. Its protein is CASSSLVGTHYEQYF.

CDR3 bases: TGTGCCACCAGTGATGGGGACGGAACCTTGAGCTCCTACAATGAGCAGTTCTTC. Translating it yields CATSDGDGTLSSYNEQFF. The rearrangement uses TRBV24-1 and TRBJ2-1, with D perhaps assigned TRBD1 or TRBD2 (5 bases each). The CDR3 totals 18 residues. Trimming cost V 3 bases and J 0 bases, with 17 bases left between them. Germline assignment: CDR1 KGHDR and CDR2 SFDVKD.

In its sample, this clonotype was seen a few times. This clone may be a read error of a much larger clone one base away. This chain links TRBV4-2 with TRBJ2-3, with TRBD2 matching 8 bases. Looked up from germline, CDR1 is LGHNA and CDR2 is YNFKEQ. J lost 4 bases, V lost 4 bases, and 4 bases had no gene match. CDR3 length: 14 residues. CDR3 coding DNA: TGTGCCAGCAGCCCCCGAGCGGGGGCAGATACGCAGTATTTT. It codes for CASSPRAGADTQYF.

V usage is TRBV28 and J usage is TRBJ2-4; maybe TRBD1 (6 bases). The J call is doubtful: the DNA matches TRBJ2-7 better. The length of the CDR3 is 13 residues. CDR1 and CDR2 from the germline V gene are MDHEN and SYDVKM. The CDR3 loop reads CASSTGIGYEQYF. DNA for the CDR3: TGTGCCAGTAGTACAGGGATAGGCTACGAGCAGTACTTC.

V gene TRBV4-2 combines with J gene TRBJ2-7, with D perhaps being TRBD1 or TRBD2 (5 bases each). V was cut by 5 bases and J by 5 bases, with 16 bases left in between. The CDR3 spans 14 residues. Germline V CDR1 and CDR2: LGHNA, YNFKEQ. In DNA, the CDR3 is TGTGCCAGCAGCGTCAGGACGGGGCTGGACGAGCAGTACTTC. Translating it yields CASSVRTGLDEQYF.

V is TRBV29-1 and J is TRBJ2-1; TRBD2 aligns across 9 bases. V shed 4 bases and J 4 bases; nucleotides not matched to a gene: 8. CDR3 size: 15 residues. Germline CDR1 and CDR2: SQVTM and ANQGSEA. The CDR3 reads CSVGRQREVYNEQFF. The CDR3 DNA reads TGCAGCGTTGGCCGGCAGCGGGAGGTATACAATGAGCAGTTCTTC.

CDR3 coding DNA: TGTGCTAGCCAGGGACAGAGCACAGATACGCAGTATTTT. Translating gives CASQGQSTDTQYF. The chain links TRBV12-5 to TRBJ2-3; 7 nucleotides align to TRBD1. From germline, CDR1 is LGHNT and CDR2 FRNRAP. The ends lost 9 bases at V and 0 bases at J; junction bases unmatched: 3. This CDR3 is 13 amino acids long.

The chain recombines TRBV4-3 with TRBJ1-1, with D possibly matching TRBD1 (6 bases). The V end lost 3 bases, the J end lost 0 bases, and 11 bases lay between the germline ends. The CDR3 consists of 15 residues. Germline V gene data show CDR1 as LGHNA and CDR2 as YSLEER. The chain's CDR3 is CASSQYSGVNTEAFF. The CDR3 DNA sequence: TGCGCCAGCAGCCAGTACTCAGGGGTGAACACTGAAGCTTTCTTT.

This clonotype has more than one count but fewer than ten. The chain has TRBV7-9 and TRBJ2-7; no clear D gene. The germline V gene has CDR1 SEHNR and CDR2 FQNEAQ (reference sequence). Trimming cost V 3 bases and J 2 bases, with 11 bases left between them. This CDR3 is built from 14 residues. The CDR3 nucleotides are TGTGCCAGCAGCTTTGGTTCGGATACCTACGAGCAGTACTTC. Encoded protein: CASSFGSDTYEQYF.

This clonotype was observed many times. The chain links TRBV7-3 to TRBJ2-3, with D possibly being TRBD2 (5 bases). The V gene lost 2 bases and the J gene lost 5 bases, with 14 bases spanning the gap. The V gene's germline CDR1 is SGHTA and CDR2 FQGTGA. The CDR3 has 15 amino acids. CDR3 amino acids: CASSLGVFAGDTQYF. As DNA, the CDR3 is TGTGCCAGCAGCTTAGGAGTTTTCGCGGGAGATACGCAGTATTTT.